Below, 19 T cell receptor beta chains from the same sample are listed, as sequenced in a study of chemoradiotherapy in HPV16-positive cancers. Using immunoSEQ multiplex PCR, the repertoire was profiled, and TCRdb retains in-frame clones only, with some absent. Found here are about 24,000 clones, approximately 95% of them singletons; the top ten hold around 2.6%. This specimen was collected from a patient who underwent chemoradiotherapy. Every receptor here comes from a human donor with HPV-associated anogenital cancer.

V is TRBV30 and J is TRBJ1-3, with a weak D call TRBD1 (5 bases). The germline V and J ends were trimmed by 0 bases and 0 bases, with 9 bases remaining between them. The CDR3 is 15 residues long. The germline gives CDR1 GTSNPN, CDR2 SVGIG (reference sequence). The CDR3 bases are TGTGCCTGGAGTGTGGACAATGGCTCTGGAAACACCATATATTTT. Protein sequence: CAWSVDNGSGNTIYF.

This rearrangement joins TRBV18 to TRBJ2-7; a possible D gene is TRBD1 (6 bases). V lost 8 bases and J 0 bases, leaving 8 bases between the germline ends. This CDR3 region has 12 residues. The germline CDR1 and CDR2 sequences are KGHSH and LQKENI. CDR3 residues: CASGGSSYEQYF. The CDR3, as DNA: TGTGCCAGCGGGGGCAGCTCCTACGAGCAGTACTTC.

This sequence joins TRBV19 and TRBJ2-1; D may be TRBD1 or TRBD2 (5 bases each). V lost 1 base to trimming and J lost 8 bases, with 24 bases between them. Germline V gives CDR1 LNHDA, CDR2 SQIVND (reference sequence). The CDR3 spans 18 residues. CDR3 in DNA: TGTGCCAGTAGTATAGCGCCCGCCGGGACGGCACTGGGAGATGAGCAGTTCTTC. Its translation is CASSIAPAGTALGDEQFF.

This rearrangement joins TRBV7-2 to TRBJ2-7, with 8 positions matching TRBD1. Losses at the gene ends were 4 bases for V and 6 bases for J; bases not matched to a gene: 8. This CDR3 comprises 14 residues. Germline V gene sequence: CDR1 SGHTA, CDR2 FQGNSA. DNA of the CDR3: TGTGCCAGCAGCTCGGAGACAGGGGTGGTCGAGCAGTACTTC. It codes for CASSSETGVVEQYF.

This chain links TRBV5-1 with TRBJ2-3; no reliable D call. The CDR3 runs 15 residues. Per the germline V gene, CDR1 is SGHRS and CDR2 is YFSETQ. Deletions cut 1 base from V and 4 bases from J, with 13 bases between. The chain's CDR3 is CASSLRWESADTQYF. CDR3 DNA sequence: TGCGCCAGCAGCTTGCGCTGGGAAAGCGCAGATACGCAGTATTTT.

The rearrangement joins TRBV7-9 to TRBJ2-7; 8 bases match TRBD2. There are 16 residues in the CDR3. Germline assignment: CDR1 SEHNR and CDR2 FQNEAQ (reference sequence). J lost 3 bases, V lost 5 bases, and 12 bases had no gene match. CDR3 sequence: CASSPPGSGRSYEQYF. CDR3 nucleotides: TGTGCCAGCAGCCCTCCCGGGAGCGGGAGAAGCTACGAGCAGTACTTC.

The rearrangement links TRBV29-1 to TRBJ1-1; D uncertain. Germline CDR1 is SQVTM and CDR2 is ANQGSEA. V lost 6 bases, J lost 4 bases, and 18 bases lay in between. The CDR3 consists of 14 residues. CDR3 residues: CSVRGDSLTTEAFF. CDR3 nucleotides: TGCAGCGTCCGTGGTGACTCCCTGACCACTGAAGCTTTCTTT.

This clone appeared once. V usage is TRBV27 and J usage is TRBJ2-4; D is unresolved. Trimming pared 4 bases from V and 16 bases from J, leaving 17 bases between. The CDR3 covers 12 residues. Germline values: CDR1 MNHEY, CDR2 SMNVEV (reference sequence). CDR3 nucleotide sequence: TGTGCCAGCAGTTCGTTGGGTCTCCCTCCTTACTTC. It translates to CASSSLGLPPYF.

The chain recombines TRBV5-3 with TRBJ1-1; D uncertain. TRBV5-3 carries the ORF label, with uncertain function. The CDR3 contains 12 residues. The V and J ends lost 7 bases and 7 bases respectively, with 14 bases between them. CDR3 in DNA: TGTGCCAGATTAATCCGGAGGTATGAAGCTTTCTTT. Its translation is CARLIRRYEAFF.

This clone was found once. The chain carries TRBV5-1 and TRBJ2-1; weak D call: TRBD1 (5 bases). Per germline, CDR1 SGHRS and CDR2 YFSETQ. With 0 bases removed from V and 7 bases from J, the gap between germline ends came to 11 bases. The CDR3 consists of 14 residues. This CDR3 is CASSLGGALNEQFF. The CDR3 DNA follows: TGCGCCAGCAGCTTGGGGGGCGCCCTGAATGAGCAGTTCTTC. Complete variable domain (other parts from reference TRBV5-1 and TRBJ2-1): KAGVTQTPRYLIKTRGQQVTLSCSPISGHRSVSWYQQTPGQGLQFLFEYFSETQRNKGNFPGRFSGRQFSNSRSEMNVSTLELGDSALYLCASSLGGALNEQFFGPGTRLTVL.

The rearrangement joins TRBV5-6 to TRBJ2-2; 7 bases agree with TRBD1. The V gene end was trimmed by 3 bases and the J gene end by 7 bases; junction bases not matched to a gene: 12. Germline-derived CDR1 and CDR2 are SGHDT and YYEEEE. CDR3 length equals 16 residues. The CDR3 loop is CASSYQLDRAGGELFF. DNA of the CDR3: TGTGCCAGCAGCTACCAGCTCGACAGGGCGGGCGGGGAGCTGTTTTTT.

The rearrangement uses TRBV27 and TRBJ2-7, with 7 positions matching TRBD1. The CDR3 totals 12 residues. The V gene's germline CDR1 is MNHEY and CDR2 SMNVEV (reference sequence). With V trimmed by 11 bases and J by 3 bases, 7 bases remained unmatched. The CDR3, as DNA: TGTGCCCCAGGGACAGTAATCTACGAGCAGTACTTC. This codes for CAPGTVIYEQYF.

The genes are TRBV28 and TRBJ1-1; D is undetermined. This CDR3 is built from 14 residues. V was clipped by 3 bases and J by 9 bases, with 17 bases between them. Germline-derived CDR1 and CDR2 are MDHEN and SYDVKM. CDR3 in amino acids: CASSFLGPGSKAFF. The CDR3 region has the DNA TGTGCCAGCAGTTTTCTCGGCCCCGGAAGTAAAGCTTTCTTT.

This CDR3 reads CASSDSTDTQYF. Written as DNA, the CDR3 is TGTGCCAGCAGCGATAGCACAGATACGCAGTATTTT. The chain recombines TRBV9 with TRBJ2-3, with D hard to call. Deletions cut 3 bases from V and 0 bases from J, with 2 bases between. CDR3 length: 12 residues. Germline CDR1 SGDLS, CDR2 YYNGEE. The entire variable domain, with the rest obtained from reference TRBV9 and TRBJ2-3, is as follows: DSGVTQTPKHLITATGQRVTLRCSPRSGDLSVYWYQQSLDQGLQFLIQYYNGEERAKGNILERFSAQQFPDLHSELNLSSLELGDSALYFCASSDSTDTQYFGPGTRLTVL.

The chain is built from TRBV7-9 and TRBJ1-2; D remains unclear. Germline V CDR1 and CDR2: SEHNR, FQNEAQ (reference sequence). This CDR3 comprises 13 residues. V was clipped by 1 base and J by 6 bases, with 9 bases between them. In DNA, the CDR3 is TGTGCCAGCAGCTTAGGATCGGGTAATGGCTACACCTTC. Its protein product is CASSLGSGNGYTF.

The CDR3 coding sequence is TGTGCCAGCAGCCGGCCGGGTAACTATGGCTACACCTTC. Protein sequence: CASSRPGNYGYTF. The chain links TRBV5-5 to TRBJ1-2, with D unresolved. CDR1 and CDR2 (germline): SGHKS, YYEKEE (reference sequence). The CDR3 loop spans 13 amino acids. Between the trimmed V and J ends, which lost 4 bases and 1 base, there was a span of 8 bases. The whole variable domain, filled in from reference TRBV5-5 and TRBJ1-2, reads DAGVTQSPTHLIKTRGQQVTLRCSPISGHKSVSWYQQVLGQGPQFIFQYYEKEERGRGNFPDRFSARQFPNYSSELNVNALLLGDSALYLCASSRPGNYGYTFGSGTRLTVV.

The chain recombines TRBV19 with TRBJ1-2; 7 nucleotides agree with TRBD1. This CDR3 region has 17 residues. Germline V gene lookup returns CDR1 LNHDA and CDR2 SQIVND (reference sequence). Trimming cost V 4 bases and J 4 bases; bases outside gene matches: 15. The CDR3 loop is CASSRSAGTVNFYGYTF. In nucleotides, the CDR3 is TGTGCCAGTAGTAGGAGCGCCGGGACAGTGAACTTCTATGGCTACACCTTC.

The chain links TRBV5-4 to TRBJ2-5; tentative D call: TRBD1 (6 bases). Germline CDR1 and CDR2: SGHNT and YYREEE (reference sequence). The CDR3 extends over 13 amino acids. V was pared by 4 bases and J by 2 bases, with 9 bases between. In DNA, the CDR3 is TGTGCCAGCAGCCAGGACAGTCAAGAGACCCAGTACTTC. It specifies CASSQDSQETQYF.

This chain uses TRBV11-2 with TRBJ2-2; TRBD2 might be the D (7 bases). The germline CDR1 and CDR2 sequences are SGHAT and FQNNGV. Between the trimmed V and J ends, which lost 5 bases and 4 bases, there was a span of 20 bases. This CDR3 has 17 amino acids. For the CDR3, the DNA is TGTGCCAGCAGCCGAAGACGCGGGGGCGCTTTCACCGGGGAGCTGTTTTTT. Translated: CASSRRRGGAFTGELFF.